These T cell receptor beta chains were read from a single sample in a study of T cell responses to AZD1222 COVID-19 vaccine. Sequencing was performed with immunoSEQ multiplex PCR; in TCRdb, only in-frame clones are kept and a portion is missing. This sample has some 160,000 clones, with 80% to 95% found just once. Sequenced here: peripheral blood, sampled on day 0 of AZD1222 vaccination. All receptors come from an adult in good health. Each CDR3 is given with its conserved first and last residue. A D gene is named only where the DNA matches it firmly. For some rows the clone size is stated as once, few or many, or as a class when expanded; others skip it.

abundance | d_gene | j_gene | v_gene | CDR3aa | CDR3nt
NA | TRBD1 | TRBJ2-1 | TRBV5-1 | CASSSGGRDNEQFF | TGCGCCAGCAGCTCAGGGGGCAGGGACAATGAGCAGTTCTTC
NA | NA | TRBJ2-3 | TRBV4-3 | CASSQDLHGDTQYF | TGCGCCAGCAGCCAAGATCTACACGGGGATACGCAGTATTTT
NA | TRBD2 | TRBJ2-5 | TRBV10-1 | CASSESGLAGVRETQYF | TGCGCCAGCAGTGAGTCAGGACTAGCGGGAGTTAGAGAGACCCAGTACTTC
NA | TRBD2 | TRBJ2-5 | TRBV3-1/TRBV3-2 | CASSKLAGSETQYF | TGTGCCAGCAGCAAACTAGCGGGATCAGAGACCCAGTACTTC
many | TRBD2 | TRBJ2-1 | TRBV5-5 | CASSRRGDSSLNEQFF | TGTGCCAGCAGTAGGCGGGGGGACTCCTCCCTTAATGAGCAGTTCTTC
NA | TRBD1 | TRBJ2-3 | TRBV4-1 | CASRRTGGADTQYF | TGCGCCAGCAGAAGGACAGGGGGCGCAGATACGCAGTATTTT
NA | NA | TRBJ2-7 | TRBV10-3 | CAMRKEQAYEQYF | TGTGCCATGAGGAAGGAGCAGGCCTACGAGCAGTACTTC
NA | NA | TRBJ1-5 | TRBV7-2 | CASGRPYSNQPQHF | TGTGCCAGCGGCCGCCCGTATAGCAATCAGCCCCAGCATTTT
once | NA | TRBJ2-3 | TRBV29-1 | CSVVKGSTDTQYF | TGCAGCGTTGTGAAGGGGAGCACAGATACGCAGTATTTT
NA | NA | TRBJ1-1 | TRBV3-1/TRBV3-2 | CASSQNGGKAFF | TGTGCCAGCAGCCAAAATGGGGGTAAAGCTTTCTTT
NA | NA | TRBJ1-5 | TRBV3-1/TRBV3-2 | CASSQGLGNNQPQHF | TGTGCCAGCAGCCAAGGGTTAGGTAACAATCAGCCCCAGCATTTT
NA | TRBD1 | TRBJ2-2 | TRBV6-5 | CASSFDRGDTGELFF | TGTGCCAGCAGTTTCGACAGGGGGGACACCGGGGAGCTGTTTTTT
NA | NA | TRBJ2-2 | TRBV11-2 | CASSLVQGGGELFF | TGTGCCAGCAGCTTAGTACAGGGCGGCGGGGAGCTGTTTTTT
NA | TRBD1 | TRBJ2-7 | TRBV14 | CASSLDRDYEQYF | TGTGCCAGCAGCCTAGACAGGGACTACGAGCAGTACTTC
NA | NA | TRBJ2-1 | TRBV27 | CASRTHPGRRSYNEQFF | TGTGCCAGCAGGACCCACCCCGGGAGAAGGTCCTACAATGAGCAGTTCTTC
NA | NA | TRBJ1-1 | TRBV27 | CASSYRTASLRGNTEAFF | TGTGCCAGCAGCTACCGGACTGCGTCTCTGAGGGGGAACACTGAAGCTTTCTTT
NA | TRBD2 | TRBJ2-3 | TRBV4-2 | CASSQEERGGRDTQYF | TGTGCCAGCAGCCAAGAAGAGCGGGGGGGCAGAGATACGCAGTATTTT
few | NA | TRBJ1-5 | TRBV18 | CASSLPGRNQPQHF | TGTGCCAGCTCCCTCCCGGGAAGGAATCAGCCCCAGCATTTT
NA | TRBD1 | TRBJ1-4 | TRBV13 | CASSPPRGAGEKLFF | TGTGCCAGCAGCCCCCCCAGGGGGGCGGGTGAAAAACTGTTTTTT
NA | NA | TRBJ1-1 | TRBV5-1 | CASTPGPVNTEAFF | TGCGCCAGCACCCCCGGGCCCGTGAACACTGAAGCTTTCTTT
NA | NA | TRBJ1-4 | TRBV7-8 | CASSLVSRRREKLFF | TGTGCCAGCAGCTTAGTCAGCAGGAGAAGGGAAAAACTGTTTTTT
NA | NA | TRBJ2-5 | TRBV18 | CASSSGPQETQYF | TGTGCCAGCTCCTCGGGGCCCCAAGAGACCCAGTACTTC
NA | NA | TRBJ1-1 | TRBV28 | CASRGGDTSNTEAFF | TGTGCCAGCAGGGGAGGGGACACTTCGAACACTGAAGCTTTCTTT
NA | NA | TRBJ1-1 | TRBV7-9 | CASSLVEGGMNTEAFF | TGTGCCAGCAGCTTAGTGGAGGGGGGAATGAACACTGAAGCTTTCTTT
NA | NA | TRBJ2-1 | TRBV29-1 | CSVDLGAHRTNNEQFF | TGCAGCGTTGATCTCGGGGCACACAGGACGAACAATGAGCAGTTCTTC
NA | NA | TRBJ2-7 | TRBV19 | CASSPSTSVGEYEQYF | TGTGCCAGTAGTCCCTCGACTAGTGTAGGAGAGTACGAGCAGTACTTC
once | TRBD2 | TRBJ2-3 | TRBV7-6 | CASSPTSRFTDTQYF | TGTGCCAGCAGTCCGACTAGCCGATTCACAGATACGCAGTATTTT
NA | NA | TRBJ2-2 | TRBV2 | CATQGPRGRGPGELFF | TGTGCCACACAGGGCCCCAGGGGCCGCGGTCCCGGGGAGCTGTTTTTT
few | NA | TRBJ2-7 | TRBV11-1 | CASSSIYEQYF | TGTGCCAGCAGTTCGATCTACGAGCAGTACTTC
NA | NA | TRBJ1-1 | TRBV5-1 | CASSSLLSGNTEAFF | TGCGCCAGCAGCTCGTTGCTGTCGGGGAACACTGAAGCTTTCTTT
NA | TRBD1 | TRBJ1-1 | TRBV18 | CASSRRQGASGTEAFF | TGTGCCAGCTCAAGAAGACAGGGGGCCTCGGGCACTGAAGCTTTCTTT
NA | TRBD2 | TRBJ2-4 | TRBV4-2 | CASRGTSGVKNIQYF | TGTGCCAGCCGCGGGACTAGCGGGGTCAAAAACATTCAGTACTTC
NA | NA | TRBJ1-1 | TRBV9 | CASSPHGHPNTEAFF | TGTGCCAGCAGCCCCCACGGACACCCGAACACTGAAGCTTTCTTT
NA | TRBD2 | TRBJ2-1 | TRBV5-1 | CASSLGGRADNEQFF | TGCGCCAGCAGCTTGGGCGGGAGGGCCGATAATGAGCAGTTCTTC
NA | TRBD2 | TRBJ2-3 | TRBV5-1 | CASRVGGGADTQYF | TGCGCCAGCAGGGTAGGCGGGGGGGCGGATACGCAGTATTTT